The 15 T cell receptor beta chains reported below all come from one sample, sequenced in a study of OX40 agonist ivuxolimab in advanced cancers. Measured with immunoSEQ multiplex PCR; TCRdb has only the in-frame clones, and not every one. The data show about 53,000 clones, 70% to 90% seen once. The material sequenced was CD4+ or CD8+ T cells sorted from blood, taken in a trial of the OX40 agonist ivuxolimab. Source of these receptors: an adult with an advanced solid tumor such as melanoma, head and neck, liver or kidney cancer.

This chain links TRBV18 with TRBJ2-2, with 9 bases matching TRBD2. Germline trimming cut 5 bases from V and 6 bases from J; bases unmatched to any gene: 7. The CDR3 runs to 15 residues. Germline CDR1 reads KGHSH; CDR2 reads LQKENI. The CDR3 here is CASSTGLARAGELFF. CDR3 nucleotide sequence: TGTGCCAGCTCAACTGGACTAGCGCGGGCCGGGGAGCTGTTTTTT.

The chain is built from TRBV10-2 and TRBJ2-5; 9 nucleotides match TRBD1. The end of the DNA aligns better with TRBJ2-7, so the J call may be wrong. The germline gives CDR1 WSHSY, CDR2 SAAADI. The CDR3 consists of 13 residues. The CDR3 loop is CASSRQGAYEQYF. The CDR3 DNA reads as TGCGCCAGCAGCAGACAGGGGGCCTACGAGCAGTACTTC.

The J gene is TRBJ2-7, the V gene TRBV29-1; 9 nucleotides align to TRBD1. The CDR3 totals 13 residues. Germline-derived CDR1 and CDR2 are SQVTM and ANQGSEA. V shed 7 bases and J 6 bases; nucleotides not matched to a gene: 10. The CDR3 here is CSAGGQGRGEQYF. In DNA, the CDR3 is TGCAGCGCGGGGGGACAGGGAAGGGGCGAGCAGTACTTC.

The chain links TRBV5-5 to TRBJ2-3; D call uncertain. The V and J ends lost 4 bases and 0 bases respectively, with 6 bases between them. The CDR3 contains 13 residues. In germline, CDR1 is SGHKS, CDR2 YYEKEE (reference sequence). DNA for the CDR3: TGTGCCAGCAGCCCTGGGAGCACAGATACGCAGTATTTT. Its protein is CASSPGSTDTQYF.

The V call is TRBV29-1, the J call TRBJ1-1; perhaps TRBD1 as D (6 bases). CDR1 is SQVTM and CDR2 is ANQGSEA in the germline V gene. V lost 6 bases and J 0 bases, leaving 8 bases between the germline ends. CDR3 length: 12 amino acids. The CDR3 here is CSVTGMNTEAFF. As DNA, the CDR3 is TGCAGCGTGACAGGTATGAACACTGAAGCTTTCTTT.

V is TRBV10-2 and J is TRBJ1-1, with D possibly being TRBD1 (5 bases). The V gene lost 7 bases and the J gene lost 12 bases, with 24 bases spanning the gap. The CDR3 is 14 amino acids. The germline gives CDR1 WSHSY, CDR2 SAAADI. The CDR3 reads CASKEGLLQEVPFF. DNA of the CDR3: TGCGCCAGCAAGGAGGGACTTTTGCAGGAGGTCCCTTTCTTT.

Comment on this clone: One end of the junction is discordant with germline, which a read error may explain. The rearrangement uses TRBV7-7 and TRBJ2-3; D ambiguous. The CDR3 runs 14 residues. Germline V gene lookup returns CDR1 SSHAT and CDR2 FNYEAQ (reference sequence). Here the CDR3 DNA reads TGTGCTAGCAGCTTAGATGCCAACACAGATACGCAGTATTTT. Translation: CASSLDANTDTQYF.

The CDR3 sequence is CASSYSGIRGETQYF. CDR3 coding DNA: TGTGCCAGCAGCTATAGCGGGATTAGGGGAGAGACCCAGTACTTC. The chain joins TRBV7-9 to TRBJ2-5; 8 nucleotides align to TRBD2. This CDR3 contains 15 residues. Germline CDR1 reads SEHNR; CDR2 reads FQNEAQ (reference sequence). V lost 4 bases, J lost 4 bases, and 8 bases stayed unmatched.

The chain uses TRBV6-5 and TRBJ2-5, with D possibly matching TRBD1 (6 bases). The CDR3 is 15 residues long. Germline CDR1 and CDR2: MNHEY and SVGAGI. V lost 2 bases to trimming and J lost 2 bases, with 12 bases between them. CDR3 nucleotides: TGTGCCAGCAGTTACAGGGCAGGGGAACAAGAGACCCAGTACTTC. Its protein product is CASSYRAGEQETQYF.

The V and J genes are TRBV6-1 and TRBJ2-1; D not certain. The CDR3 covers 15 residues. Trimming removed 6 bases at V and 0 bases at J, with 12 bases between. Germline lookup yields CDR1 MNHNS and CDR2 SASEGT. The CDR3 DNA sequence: TGTGCCAGCAGCGAGAACCTGGGCTCCTACAATGAGCAGTTCTTC. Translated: CASSENLGSYNEQFF.

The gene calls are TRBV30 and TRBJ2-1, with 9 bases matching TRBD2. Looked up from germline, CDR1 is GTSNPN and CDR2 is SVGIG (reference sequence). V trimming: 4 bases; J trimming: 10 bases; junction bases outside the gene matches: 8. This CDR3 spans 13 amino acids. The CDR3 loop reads CAWKAGGPGEQFF. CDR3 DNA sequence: TGTGCCTGGAAGGCGGGAGGGCCAGGAGAGCAGTTCTTC. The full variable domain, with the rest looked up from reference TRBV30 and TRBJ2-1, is SQTIHQWPATLVQPVGSPLSLECTVEGTSNPNLYWYRQAAGRGLQLLFYSVGIGQISSEVPQNLSASRPQDRQFILSSKKLLLSDSGFYLCAWKAGGPGEQFFGPGTRLTVL.

The CDR3 coding sequence is TGTGCCAGCTCACCATCGGCACCCAATGTGGGGGCCAACGTCCTGACTTTC. Translating gives CASSPSAPNVGANVLTF. The V and J genes are TRBV18 and TRBJ2-6; no reliable D call. This CDR3 region has 17 residues. Trimming cost V 2 bases and J 4 bases, with 15 bases left between them. The germline V gene encodes CDR1 KGHSH and CDR2 LQKENI.

The CDR3 protein is CASSKTGTGGEQYF. For the CDR3, the DNA is TGTGCCAGCAGCAAAACCGGGACAGGCGGCGAGCAGTACTTC. The J gene is TRBJ2-5, the V gene TRBV7-9; 8 bases are a match to TRBD1. Judging by the DNA end, TRBJ2-7 fits better; the J call may be wrong. Germline CDR1 is SEHNR and CDR2 is FQNEAQ (reference sequence). The CDR3 length is 14 residues.

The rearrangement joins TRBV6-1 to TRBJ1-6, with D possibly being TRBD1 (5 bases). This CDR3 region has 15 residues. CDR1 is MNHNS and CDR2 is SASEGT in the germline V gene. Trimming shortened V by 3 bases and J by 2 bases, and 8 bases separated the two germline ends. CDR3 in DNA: TGTGCCAGCAGTGACGGGGCCCCCTATAATTCACCCCTCCACTTT. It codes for CASSDGAPYNSPLHF.

The chain's CDR3 is CARGEREGPRCGHEQYF. The CDR3, as DNA: TGCGCCAGGGGGGAGCGGGAGGGCCCAAGGTGCGGCCACGAGCAGTACTTC. V usage is TRBV5-1 and J usage is TRBJ2-5; 10 bases match TRBD2. With the DNA end fitting TRBJ2-7 better, the J assignment may be wrong. CDR3 length equals 17 residues. CDR1 and CDR2 from the germline V gene are SGHRS and YFSETQ.